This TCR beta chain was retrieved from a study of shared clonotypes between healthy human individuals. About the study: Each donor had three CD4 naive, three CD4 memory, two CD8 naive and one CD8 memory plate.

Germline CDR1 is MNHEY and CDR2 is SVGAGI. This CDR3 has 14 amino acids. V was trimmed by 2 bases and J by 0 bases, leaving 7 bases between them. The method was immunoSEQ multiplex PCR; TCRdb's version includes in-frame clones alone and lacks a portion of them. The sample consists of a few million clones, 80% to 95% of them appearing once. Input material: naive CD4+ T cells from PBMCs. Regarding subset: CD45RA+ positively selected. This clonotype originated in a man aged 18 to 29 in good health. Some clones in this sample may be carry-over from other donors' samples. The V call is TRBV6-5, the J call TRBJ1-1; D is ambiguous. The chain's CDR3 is CASSYDGMNTEAFF. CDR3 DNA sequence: TGTGCCAGCAGTTACGACGGAATGAACACTGAAGCTTTCTTT.